The 6 T cell receptor beta chains below all came from one sample that was sequenced in a study of post-analysis software for immune sequencing data. Broader study findings: TRBV5-6, TRBV5-1 and TRBV20-1 were among roughly 5 TRBV segments more frequent in patients than controls.

Unique molecular identifiers were built into the TCR beta cDNA libraries. TCRdb independently ran MiXCR on the PCR reads; one entry per CDR3 protein. This repertoire shows a few hundred thousand distinct CDR3 sequences, approximately 34% found once; its top ten account for approximately 6%. No antigens are known for them. Sequences were obtained from blood. The receptors were sampled from a girl aged 2 to 17 with multiple sclerosis.

The gene calls are TRBV7-9 and TRBJ1-6, with a tentative D call TRBD1 (5 bases). Trimming left V 5 bases short and J 8 bases short, with 13 bases between. The CDR3 is 14 residues long. Germline CDR1 reads SEHNR; CDR2 reads FQNEAQ (reference sequence). The CDR3 region is CASSLDSIHSPLHF. CDR3 coding DNA: TGTGCCAGCAGCCTAGACAGCATACATTCACCCCTCCACTTT.

The CDR3 protein is CASGRTGHIQYF. DNA of the CDR3: TGTGCCAGCGGGAGGACAGGGCACATTCAGTACTTC. J is TRBJ2-4 and V is TRBV6-5, with 8 bases fitting TRBD1. Losses at the gene ends were 8 bases for V and 8 bases for J; bases not matched to a gene: 5. The CDR3 has 12 residues. Germline V gene lookup returns CDR1 MNHEY and CDR2 SVGAGI.

About this clonotype itself: The junction departs from the called germline gene at one end, perhaps through a read error. The chain carries TRBV11-1 and TRBJ1-1; 7 bases are a match to TRBD1. Germline CDR1 reads SGHAT; CDR2 reads FQDESV (reference sequence). The CDR3 spans 14 residues. CDR3 coding DNA: TGTGTCAGCAGCGTCGACAGGGCTAACACTGAAGCTTTCTTT. It is translated as CVSSVDRANTEAFF. The variable domain in full, with the rest retrieved from reference TRBV11-1 and TRBJ1-1, is EAEVAQSPRYKITEKSQAVAFWCDPISGHATLYWYRQILGQGPELLVQFQDESVVDDSQLPKDRFSAERLKGVDSTLKIQPAELGDSAMYLCVSSVDRANTEAFFGQGTRLTVV.

This clonotype was observed once. V usage is TRBV3-1 and J usage is TRBJ1-2; tentative D call: TRBD1 (5 bases). V was clipped by 4 bases and J by 8 bases, with 17 bases between them. The germline CDR1 and CDR2 sequences are LGHDT and YNNKEL (reference sequence). This CDR3 spans 14 amino acids. Here the CDR3 DNA reads TGTGCCAGCAGCCCCTGGGACCGCACCCGGGGCTACACCTTC. It is translated as CASSPWDRTRGYTF.

The chain employs TRBV19 and TRBJ2-3; D is uncertain. V lost 4 bases and J lost 5, with 16 bases in between. The CDR3 has 15 residues. Germline V gives CDR1 LNHDA, CDR2 SQIVND (reference sequence). Here the CDR3 DNA reads TGTGCCAGTAGTACTTATGCTTTGGGCATAGATACGCAGTATTTT. It is translated as CASSTYALGIDTQYF.

The chain uses TRBV6-6 and TRBJ1-4, with D unclear. The V and J ends lost 0 bases and 8 bases respectively, with 13 bases between them. Germline V lookup: CDR1 MNHNY, CDR2 SVGAGI (reference sequence). The CDR3 runs 15 residues. The CDR3 loop reads CASSYSVVVNEKLFF. CDR3 sequence (DNA): TGTGCCAGCAGTTACTCGGTAGTAGTAAACGAAAAACTGTTTTTT.